This entry is about one T cell receptor (beta chain). Its target is unknown. Each CDR3 protein gets one entry in TCRdb, which reprocessed the 5' RACE reads and gives no DNA. The table for this sample gives 300,000 to 400,000 distinct CDR3 sequences. The length of the CDR3 is 14 residues. Germline loops: CDR1 MNHEY, CDR2 SMNVEV (reference sequence). The sample is drawn from a study of monozygotic twins with inflammatory bowel disease. Study-wide results and limits: Inverse Simpson values showed less TCRbeta diversity in IBD patients than in their healthy co-twins.

Input material: blood. V usage is TRBV27 and J usage is TRBJ1-5; TCRdb picks TRBD1, but there is no DNA to check that call. This receptor was taken from a human donor with ulcerative colitis or Crohn's disease, or a healthy co-twin of an affected twin (not recorded which). CDR3 in amino acids: CACRDRSGQGPQHF.